This T cell receptor beta chain stems from a study of blood T cell repertoires in COVID-19. The data were produced by immunoSEQ multiplex PCR, yet TCRdb's version contains in-frame clones alone and is incomplete. The data show about 200,000 clones, 70% to 90% seen once. This clone has a count of ten or more. Study members were between roughly 18 and 100 years old and lived in fewer than 30 US regions. Sequencing used PBMCs or T cells enriched from blood (not recorded which). This sequence originates from a woman aged 35 to 49 with acute COVID-19.

The CDR3, as DNA: TGTGCCAGCAGTTACGAAGGGGACAGATTGGCGACCCAGTACTTC. Protein sequence: CASSYEGDRLATQYF. The chain employs TRBV6-5 and TRBJ2-5, with 7 bases aligning to TRBD1. The CDR3 loop spans 15 amino acids. The trim removed 2 bases at V and 7 bases at J, leaving 10 bases unmatched. CDR1 and CDR2 from the germline V gene are MNHEY and SVGAGI.